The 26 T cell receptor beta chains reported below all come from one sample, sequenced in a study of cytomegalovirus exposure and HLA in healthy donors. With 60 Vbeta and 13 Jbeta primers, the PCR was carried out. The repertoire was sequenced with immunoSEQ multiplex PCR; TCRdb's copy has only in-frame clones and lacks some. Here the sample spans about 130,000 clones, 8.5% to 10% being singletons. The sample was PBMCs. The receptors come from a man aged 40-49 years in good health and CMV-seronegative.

In DNA, the CDR3 is TGCGCCAGCAGGAGGACAGGGGAGGATCAGCCCCAGCATTTT. As protein: CASRRTGEDQPQHF. The J gene is TRBJ1-5, the V gene TRBV5-1; 9 bases line up with TRBD1. The CDR3 is made up of 14 amino acids. The germline V gene encodes CDR1 SGHRS and CDR2 YFSETQ. The junction had 5 bases not matched to a gene; V was cut back by 5 bases and J by 5 bases.

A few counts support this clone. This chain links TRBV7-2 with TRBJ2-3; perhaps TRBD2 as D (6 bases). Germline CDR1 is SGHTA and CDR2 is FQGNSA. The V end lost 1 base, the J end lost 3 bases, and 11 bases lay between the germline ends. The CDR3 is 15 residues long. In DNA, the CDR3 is TGTGCCAGCAGCTTAGGGCTAGCGTGGACAGATACGCAGTATTTT. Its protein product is CASSLGLAWTDTQYF.

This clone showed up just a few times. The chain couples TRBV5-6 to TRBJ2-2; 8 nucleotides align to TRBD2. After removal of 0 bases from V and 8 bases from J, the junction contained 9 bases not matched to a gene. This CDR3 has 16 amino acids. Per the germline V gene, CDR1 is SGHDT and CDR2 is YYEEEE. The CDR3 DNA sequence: TGTGCCAGCAGCTTGGTGCACGGGGGGGCAGGTGGGGAGCTGTTTTTT. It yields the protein CASSLVHGGAGGELFF.

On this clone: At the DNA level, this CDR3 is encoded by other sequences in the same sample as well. The CDR3 DNA reads TGCGCCAGCAGCTACCACGCAGGGACAGGGGGCCCGACCTTC. Protein sequence: CASSYHAGTGGPTF. The V and J genes are TRBV4-1 and TRBJ1-2, with 12 nucleotides matching TRBD1. The germline CDR1 and CDR2 sequences are MGHRA and YSYEKL. V dropped 5 bases and J dropped 14; count of bases not matched to a gene: 12. This CDR3 spans 14 amino acids.

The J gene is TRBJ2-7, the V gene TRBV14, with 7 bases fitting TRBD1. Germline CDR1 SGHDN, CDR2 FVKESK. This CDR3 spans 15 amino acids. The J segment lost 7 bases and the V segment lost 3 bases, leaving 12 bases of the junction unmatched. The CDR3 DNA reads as TGTGCCAGCAGCCACCGACAGGGTTTCGCGCGTGAGCAGTACTTC. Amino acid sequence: CASSHRQGFAREQYF.

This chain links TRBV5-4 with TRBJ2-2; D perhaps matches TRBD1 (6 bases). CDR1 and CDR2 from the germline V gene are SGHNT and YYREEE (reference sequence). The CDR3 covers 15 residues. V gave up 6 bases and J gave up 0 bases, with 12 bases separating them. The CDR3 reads CASTATGSNTGELFF. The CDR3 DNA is TGTGCCAGCACCGCGACAGGCTCGAACACCGGGGAGCTGTTTTTT.

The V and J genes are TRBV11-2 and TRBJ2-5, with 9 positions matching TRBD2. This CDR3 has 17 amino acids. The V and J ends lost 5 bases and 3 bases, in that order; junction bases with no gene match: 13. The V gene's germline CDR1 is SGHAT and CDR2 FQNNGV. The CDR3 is CASSPPRGSGGKETQYF. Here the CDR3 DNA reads TGTGCCAGCAGCCCTCCCCGAGGGAGCGGGGGGAAAGAGACCCAGTACTTC. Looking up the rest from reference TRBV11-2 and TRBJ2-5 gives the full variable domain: EAGVAQSPRYKIIEKRQSVAFWCNPISGHATLYWYQQILGQGPKLLIQFQNNGVVDDSQLPKDRFSAERLKGVDSTLKIQPAKLEDSAVYLCASSPPRGSGGKETQYFGPGTRLLVL.

The CDR3 loop reads CASSSAGFDSYEQYF. CDR3 bases: TGCGCCAGCAGCTCCGCAGGTTTTGACTCCTACGAGCAGTACTTC. V is TRBV5-1 and J is TRBJ2-7, with no clear D. Germline V CDR1 and CDR2: SGHRS, YFSETQ. The CDR3 is 15 amino acids. Trimming took 3 bases from V and 0 from J, leaving 13 bases between them.

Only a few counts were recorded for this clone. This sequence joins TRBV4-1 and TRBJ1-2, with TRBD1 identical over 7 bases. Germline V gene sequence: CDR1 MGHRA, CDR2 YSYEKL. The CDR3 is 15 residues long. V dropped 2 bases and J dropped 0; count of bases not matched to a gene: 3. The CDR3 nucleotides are TGCGCCAGCAGCCAACAGGGACAGACTAACTATGGCTACACCTTC. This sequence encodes CASSQQGQTNYGYTF.

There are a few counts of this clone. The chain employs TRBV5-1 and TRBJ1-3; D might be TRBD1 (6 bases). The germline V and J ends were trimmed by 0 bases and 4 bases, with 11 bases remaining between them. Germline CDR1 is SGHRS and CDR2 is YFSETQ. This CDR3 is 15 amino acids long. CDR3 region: CASSLAGAVGNTIYF. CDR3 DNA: TGCGCCAGCAGCTTGGCAGGGGCAGTAGGAAACACCATATATTTT.

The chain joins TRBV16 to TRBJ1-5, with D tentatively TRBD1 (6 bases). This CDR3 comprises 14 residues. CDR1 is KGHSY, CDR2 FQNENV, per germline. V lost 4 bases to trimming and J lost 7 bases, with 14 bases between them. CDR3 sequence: CASSLGGGRQPQHF. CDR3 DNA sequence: TGTGCCAGCAGCCTCGGGGGGGGGCGCCAGCCCCAGCATTTT.

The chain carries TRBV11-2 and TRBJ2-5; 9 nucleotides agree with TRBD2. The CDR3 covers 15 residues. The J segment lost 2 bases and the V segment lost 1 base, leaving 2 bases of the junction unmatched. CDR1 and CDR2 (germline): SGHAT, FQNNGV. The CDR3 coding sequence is TGTGCCAGCAGCTTAGGACTAGCGGAACAAGAGACCCAGTACTTC. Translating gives CASSLGLAEQETQYF.

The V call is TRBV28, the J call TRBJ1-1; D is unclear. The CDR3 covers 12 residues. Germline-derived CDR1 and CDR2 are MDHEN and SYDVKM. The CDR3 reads CVSIGDLAEAFF. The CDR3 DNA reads TGTGTTTCAATCGGGGATTTAGCTGAAGCTTTCTTT.

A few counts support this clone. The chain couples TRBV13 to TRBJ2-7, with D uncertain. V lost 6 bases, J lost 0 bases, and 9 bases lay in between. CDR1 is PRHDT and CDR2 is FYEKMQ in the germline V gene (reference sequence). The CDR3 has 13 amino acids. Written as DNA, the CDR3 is TGTGCCAGCAGACTGGAGAGCTCCTACGAGCAGTACTTC. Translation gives CASRLESSYEQYF. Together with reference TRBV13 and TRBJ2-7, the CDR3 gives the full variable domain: AAGVIQSPRHLIKEKRETATLKCYPIPRHDTVYWYQQGPGQDPQFLISFYEKMQSDKGSIPDRFSAQQFSDYHSELNMSSLELGDSALYFCASRLESSYEQYFGPGTRLTVT.

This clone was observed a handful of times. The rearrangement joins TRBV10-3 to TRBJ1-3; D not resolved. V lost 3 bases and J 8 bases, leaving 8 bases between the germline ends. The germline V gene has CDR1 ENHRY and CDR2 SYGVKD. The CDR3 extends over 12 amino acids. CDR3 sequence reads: CAISDRSDTIYF. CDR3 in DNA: TGTGCCATCAGTGACCGTTCTGACACCATATATTTT.

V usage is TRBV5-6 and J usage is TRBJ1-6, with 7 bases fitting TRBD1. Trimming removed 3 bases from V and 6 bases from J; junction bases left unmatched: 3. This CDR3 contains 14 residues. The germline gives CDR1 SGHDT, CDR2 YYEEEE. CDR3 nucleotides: TGTGCCAGCAGCTCCGGGACAGCTAATTCACCCCTCCACTTT. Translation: CASSSGTANSPLHF.

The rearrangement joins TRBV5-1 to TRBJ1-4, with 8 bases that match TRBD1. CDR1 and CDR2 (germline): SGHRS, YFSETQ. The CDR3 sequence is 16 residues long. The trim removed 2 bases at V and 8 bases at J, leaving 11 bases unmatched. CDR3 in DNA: TGCGCCAGCAGCTTTATATCCGGGACAGGTGGAGAAAAACTGTTTTTT. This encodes CASSFISGTGGEKLFF.

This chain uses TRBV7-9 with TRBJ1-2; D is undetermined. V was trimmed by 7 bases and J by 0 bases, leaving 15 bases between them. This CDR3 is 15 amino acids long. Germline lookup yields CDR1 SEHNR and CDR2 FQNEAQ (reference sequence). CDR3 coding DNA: TGTGCCAGCACCCAGAGGTCCAAACCTAACTATGGCTACACCTTC. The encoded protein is CASTQRSKPNYGYTF.

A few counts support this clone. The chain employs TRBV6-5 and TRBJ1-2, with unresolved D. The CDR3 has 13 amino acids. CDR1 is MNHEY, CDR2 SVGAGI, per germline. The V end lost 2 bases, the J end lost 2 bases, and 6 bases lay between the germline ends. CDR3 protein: CASSYGQNYGYTF. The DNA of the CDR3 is TGTGCCAGCAGTTACGGGCAGAACTATGGCTACACCTTC.

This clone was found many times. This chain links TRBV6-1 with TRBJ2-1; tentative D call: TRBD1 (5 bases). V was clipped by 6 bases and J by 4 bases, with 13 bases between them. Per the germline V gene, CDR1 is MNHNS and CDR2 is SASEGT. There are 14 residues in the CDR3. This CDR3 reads CASSQGDTYNEQFF. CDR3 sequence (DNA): TGTGCCAGCAGCCAGGGTGATACGTACAATGAGCAGTTCTTC.

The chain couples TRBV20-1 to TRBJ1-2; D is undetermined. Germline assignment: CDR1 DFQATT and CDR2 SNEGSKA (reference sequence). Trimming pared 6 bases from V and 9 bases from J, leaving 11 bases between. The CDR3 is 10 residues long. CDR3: CSASGRSYTF. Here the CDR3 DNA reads TGCAGTGCATCCGGCAGGAGCTACACCTTC.

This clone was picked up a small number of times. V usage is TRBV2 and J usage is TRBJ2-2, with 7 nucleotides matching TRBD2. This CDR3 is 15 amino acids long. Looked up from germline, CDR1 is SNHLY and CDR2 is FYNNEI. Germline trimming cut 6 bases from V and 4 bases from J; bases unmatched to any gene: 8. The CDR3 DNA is TGTGCCAGCAGAGGCCTGGGGAGGGGCACCGGGGAGCTGTTTTTT. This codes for CASRGLGRGTGELFF.

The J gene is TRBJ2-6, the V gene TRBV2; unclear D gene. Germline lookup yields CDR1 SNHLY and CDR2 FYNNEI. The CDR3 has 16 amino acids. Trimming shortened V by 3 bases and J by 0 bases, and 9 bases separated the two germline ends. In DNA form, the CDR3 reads TGTGCCAGCAGTGATGAGACTGTCTCTGGGGCCAACGTCCTGACTTTC. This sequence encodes CASSDETVSGANVLTF.

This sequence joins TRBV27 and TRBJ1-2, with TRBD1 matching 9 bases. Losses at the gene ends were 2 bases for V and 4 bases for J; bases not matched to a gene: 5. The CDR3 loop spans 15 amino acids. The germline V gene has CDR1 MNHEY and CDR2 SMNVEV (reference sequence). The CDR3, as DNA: TGTGCCAGCAGTTTAACAACAGGGGGCATCTATGGCTACACCTTC. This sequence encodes CASSLTTGGIYGYTF.

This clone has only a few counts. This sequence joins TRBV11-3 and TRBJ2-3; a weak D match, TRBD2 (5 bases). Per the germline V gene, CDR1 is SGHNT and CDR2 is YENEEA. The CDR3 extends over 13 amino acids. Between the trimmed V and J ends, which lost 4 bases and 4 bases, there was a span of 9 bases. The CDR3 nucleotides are TGTGCCAGCAGCTCAGGAGCGGCAGATACGCAGTATTTT. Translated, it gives CASSSGAADTQYF.

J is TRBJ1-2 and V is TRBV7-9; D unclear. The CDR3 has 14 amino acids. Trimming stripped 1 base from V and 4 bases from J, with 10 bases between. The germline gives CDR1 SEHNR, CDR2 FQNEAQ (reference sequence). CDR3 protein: CASSLVRDPYGYTF. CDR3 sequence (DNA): TGTGCCAGCAGCTTAGTTCGGGATCCCTATGGCTACACCTTC. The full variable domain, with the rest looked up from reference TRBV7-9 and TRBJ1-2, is DTGVSQNPRHKITKRGQNVTFRCDPISEHNRLYWYRQTLGQGPEFLTYFQNEAQLEKSRLLSDRFSAERPKGSFSTLEIQRTEQGDSAMYLCASSLVRDPYGYTFGSGTRLTVV.